The 12 T cell receptor beta chains in this list originate from one sample, sequenced in a study of blood T cells in healthy people across ages. Alongside a J-beta primer mix, a sample-barcoded 5' primer served in a second PCR lasting about 7 to 11 cycles. TCRdb reprocessed the 5' RACE reads with MiXCR, giving one entry per CDR3 protein. The table has approximately 360,000 distinct CDR3 sequences, roughly half seen once. Sequencing used blood. These receptors came from a man aged 60-69 years in good health.

Regarding this clonotype: A junction boundary mismatches the germline segment, possibly from a read error. This chain links TRBV10-3 with TRBJ2-1, with D uncertain. The CDR3 is 13 amino acids. The germline CDR1 and CDR2 sequences are ENHRY and SYGVKD. This chain's CDR3 is CAIRAQNNNVQFF. The CDR3 DNA reads as TGTGCCATCAGGGCCCAGAACAACAATGTGCAGTTCTTC.

Comments on this clonotype: This could be a read error, since a much larger clone is one nucleotide away. V gene TRBV29-1 combines with J gene TRBJ2-7, with a weak D call TRBD1 (6 bases). Germline CDR1 and CDR2: SQVTM and ANQGSEA. The CDR3 runs to 13 residues. The germline V and J ends were trimmed by 6 bases and 7 bases, with 19 bases remaining between them. DNA of the CDR3: TGCAGCGTGGCCGGACTGGGGGCGGTGGAGCAGTACTTC. This sequence encodes CSVAGLGAVEQYF.

A word on this clonotype: This may stem from a read error, because a much larger clone lies one nucleotide away. The J gene is TRBJ2-7, the V gene TRBV5-1; D may be TRBD2 (5 bases). Between the trimmed V and J ends, which lost 6 bases and 6 bases, there was a span of 22 bases. Germline-derived CDR1 and CDR2 are SGHRS and YFSETQ. This CDR3 is built from 15 residues. The CDR3 DNA follows: TGCGCCAGCACCGATGCGGGCCCCAGCCTCTCCGAGCAGTACTTC. Protein product: CASTDAGPSLSEQYF. Variable domain in full (rest from reference TRBV5-1 and TRBJ2-7): KAGVTQTPRYLIKTRGQQVTLSCSPISGHRSVSWYQQTPGQGLQFLFEYFSETQRNKGNFPGRFSGRQFSNSRSEMNVSTLELGDSALYLCASTDAGPSLSEQYFGPGTRLTVT.

The CDR3 spells CSVSRGETQYF. The CDR3 nucleotides read TGCAGCGTGTCCCGGGGAGAGACCCAGTACTTC. The chain has TRBV29-1 and TRBJ2-5; tentative D call: TRBD2 (5 bases). The CDR3 has 11 residues. Germline V gene lookup returns CDR1 SQVTM and CDR2 ANQGSEA. V lost 6 bases, J lost 4 bases, and 9 bases lay in between.

DNA for the CDR3: TGTGCCAGCAGTGACAAACCCCCTAGAGTTGAGCAGTACTTC. Protein: CASSDKPPRVEQYF. The rearrangement joins TRBV12-3 or TRBV12-4 to TRBJ2-5, with no clear D. V lost 5 bases to trimming and J lost 11 bases, with 21 bases between them. The CDR3 consists of 14 residues.

V is TRBV10-3 and J is TRBJ2-3, with TRBD2 identical over 7 bases. This CDR3 region has 18 residues. V shed 0 bases and J 2 bases; nucleotides not matched to a gene: 11. Germline V gives CDR1 ENHRY, CDR2 SYGVKD. CDR3 residues: CAISESEPSGPTTDTQYF. DNA for the CDR3: TGTGCCATCAGTGAGTCCGAGCCTAGCGGTCCGACCACAGATACGCAGTATTTT.

This clonotype came up a few times. The chain uses TRBV9 and TRBJ2-3; 8 positions match TRBD2. CDR1 and CDR2 (germline): SGDLS, YYNGEE. The CDR3 is 14 amino acids. The V gene end was trimmed by 6 bases and the J gene end by 5 bases; junction bases not matched to a gene: 8. The CDR3 DNA follows: TGTGCCAGCAACTCCGGGAGGGGGGGAGATACGCAGTATTTT. It yields the protein CASNSGRGGDTQYF.

In its sample, this clonotype was seen once. The chain has TRBV29-1 and TRBJ2-5; the D gene is possibly TRBD2 (6 bases). V was shortened by 5 bases and J by 11 bases, with 18 bases between the two germline ends. Germline assignment: CDR1 SQVTM and CDR2 ANQGSEA. This CDR3 comprises 12 residues. The DNA for the CDR3 is TGCAGCGTTCAGCCGACCGGAGGGGAGCAGTACTTC. Amino acids: CSVQPTGGEQYF.

J is TRBJ1-4 and V is TRBV6-6; possibly TRBD1 for D (5 bases). V lost 8 bases to trimming and J lost 7 bases, with 14 bases between them. Germline CDR1 reads MNHNY; CDR2 reads SVGAGI (reference sequence). The CDR3 has 13 residues. The CDR3 DNA reads TGTGCCAGCCTGGGACCTCCGGGTGAAAAACTGTTTTTT. It translates to CASLGPPGEKLFF.

This clonotype was seen a few times. One junction end does not reproduce the germline sequence, and a read error may be involved. For the CDR3, the DNA is TGTACCAGCAGCTCTCAGGGGTACGAGCAGTACTTC. Amino acids: CTSSSQGYEQYF. The V call is TRBV7-9, the J call TRBJ2-7; TRBD1 is a possible D gene (6 bases). Germline V lookup: CDR1 SEHNR, CDR2 FQNEAQ (reference sequence). The CDR3 has 12 residues.

A few counts support this clonotype. Being one base from a much bigger clone, this may be a read error. The rearrangement uses TRBV11-3 and TRBJ2-7; TRBD2 matches 10 bases. V lost 5 bases and J lost 6; bases outside the gene matches: 4. The CDR3 covers 13 residues. Germline assignment: CDR1 SGHNT and CDR2 YENEEA. The DNA of the CDR3 is TGTGCCAGCAGCCCTAGGACTAGCGGCGAGCAGTACTTC. This gives the protein CASSPRTSGEQYF.

V gene TRBV12-3 or TRBV12-4 combines with J gene TRBJ2-1; 11 bases are a match to TRBD2. Trimming cost V 6 bases and J 4 bases; bases outside gene matches: 14. The CDR3 consists of 18 residues. CDR3 residues: CASSRPIIAGGPYNEQFF. The CDR3 DNA follows: TGTGCCAGCAGCCGACCAATAATAGCGGGGGGGCCATACAATGAGCAGTTCTTC.